What follows are 20 T cell receptor beta chains derived from one specimen sequenced in a study of T cell repertoires in cytomegalovirus infection. These TCRs are of unknown antigen specificity. TCRdb itself ran the reads through MiXCR, one entry per CDR3 protein. Of fewer than 900,000 distinct CDR3 sequences listed, under 35% are singletons. Sequencing used cultured CD8+ T cells from PBMCs, obtained from culture after CMV antigen stimulation. The receptors here all came from a human donor in good health (CMV status not recorded). Some clones in this sample may be carry-over from other donors' samples.

The chain is built from TRBV11-3 and TRBJ2-2; 9 bases align to TRBD2. Trimming took 2 bases from V and 6 from J; bases not matched to a gene: 4. Per the germline V gene, CDR1 is SGHNT and CDR2 is YENEEA. CDR3 length: 15 amino acids. CDR3 region: CASSLSGGPPGELFF. Written as DNA, the CDR3 is TGTGCCAGCAGCTTAAGCGGGGGGCCCCCCGGGGAGCTGTTTTTT.

This chain connects TRBV11-2 to TRBJ2-1; no reliable D call. V was cut by 1 base and J by 0 bases, with 13 bases left in between. This CDR3 region has 17 residues. Germline values: CDR1 SGHAT, CDR2 FQNNGV. CDR3 DNA: TGTGCCAGCAGCTTAGGGTCACGGATAAGCTCCTACAATGAGCAGTTCTTC. Protein sequence: CASSLGSRISSYNEQFF.

The chain has TRBV7-6 and TRBJ2-3; D call uncertain. Germline V gives CDR1 SGHVS, CDR2 FNYEAQ. CDR3 length equals 13 residues. Trimming took off 5 bases at V and 2 bases at J, with 8 bases between the two ends. The CDR3 nucleotides read TGTGCCAGCAGCCCCGGTGACACAGATACGCAGTATTTT. Encoded protein: CASSPGDTDTQYF.

The rearrangement joins TRBV29-1 to TRBJ2-5; D not resolved. Trimming removed 3 bases at V and 5 bases at J, with 10 bases between. The CDR3 runs to 12 residues. Germline V gives CDR1 SQVTM, CDR2 ANQGSEA. The CDR3 sequence: CSVEGRRETQYF. The CDR3 coding sequence is TGCAGCGTTGAGGGCAGGCGCGAGACCCAGTACTTC. Full variable domain (missing parts from reference TRBV29-1 and TRBJ2-5): SAVISQKPSRDICQRGTSLTIQCQVDSQVTMMFWYRQQPGQSLTLIATANQGSEATYESGFVIDKFPISRPNLTFSTLTVSNMSPEDSSIYLCSVEGRRETQYFGPGTRLLVL.

This clonotype was counted ten times or more. The chain couples TRBV14 to TRBJ2-7; 9 nucleotides align to TRBD1. CDR3 length: 12 amino acids. Germline CDR1 is SGHDN and CDR2 is FVKESK. V lost 5 bases and J lost 6; bases outside the gene matches: 2. This CDR3 is CASSLTGGEQYV. The DNA of the CDR3 is TGTGCCAGCAGCTTGACAGGGGGCGAGCAGTACGTC.

This rearrangement joins TRBV6-6 to TRBJ2-5, with D possibly matching TRBD2 (5 bases). CDR1 MNHNY and CDR2 SVGAGI come from the germline V gene (reference sequence). The V gene lost 6 bases and the J gene lost 5 bases, with 16 bases spanning the gap. The CDR3 contains 14 residues. Here the CDR3 DNA reads TGTGCCAGCAGCGCAAGGCGGGTTGGGGAGACCCAGTACTTC. It encodes CASSARRVGETQYF.

V is TRBV20-1 and J is TRBJ2-7, with 8 nucleotides matching TRBD1. V lost 3 bases to trimming and J lost 2 bases; unmatched junction nucleotides: 3. The CDR3 extends over 13 amino acids. Germline CDR1 is DFQATT and CDR2 is SNEGSKA (reference sequence). In nucleotides, the CDR3 is TGCAGTGCTAGGGGACAGGACACCTACGAGCAGTACGTC. Encoded protein: CSARGQDTYEQYV.

The chain combines TRBV29-1 with TRBJ2-1, with TRBD2 identical over 8 bases. There are 14 residues in the CDR3. Germline V gives CDR1 SQVTM, CDR2 ANQGSEA. Losses at the gene ends were 8 bases for V and 1 base for J; bases not matched to a gene: 7. Written as DNA, the CDR3 is TGCAGCTTCCTTGGCGGGGGGTCCTACAATGAGCAGTTCTTC. Translation: CSFLGGGSYNEQFF.

The V gene is TRBV7-8, the J gene TRBJ2-1, with TRBD2 matching 13 bases. This CDR3 has 16 residues. Germline-derived CDR1 and CDR2 are SGHVS and FQNEAQ. The J segment lost 5 bases and the V segment lost 4 bases, leaving 5 bases of the junction unmatched. The CDR3: CASSSILAGGDNEQFF. The CDR3 DNA sequence: TGTGCCAGCAGCTCTATACTAGCGGGGGGGGACAATGAGCAGTTCTTC.

In its sample, this clonotype was seen many times. The chain joins TRBV7-2 to TRBJ1-1; D is ambiguous. In germline, CDR1 is SGHTA, CDR2 FQGNSA. The CDR3 totals 13 residues. V shed 3 bases and J shed 0 bases, with 5 bases lying between them. CDR3 sequence (DNA): TGTGCCAGCAGCTTTTTCCTGAACACTGAAGCTTTCTTT. Its translation is CASSFFLNTEAFF.

The J gene is TRBJ2-1, the V gene TRBV20-1; the D gene is possibly TRBD1 (6 bases). The germline CDR1 and CDR2 sequences are DFQATT and SNEGSKA (reference sequence). CDR3 length: 13 residues. The V end lost 6 bases, the J end lost 1 base, and 10 bases lay between the germline ends. The CDR3 spells CSAEDSSYNEQFF. In DNA, the CDR3 is TGCAGTGCCGAGGACAGTTCCTACAATGAGCAGTTCTTC.

V is TRBV7-9 and J is TRBJ1-1, with D possibly TRBD1 on 5 matching bases. The CDR3 loop spans 15 amino acids. V was shortened by 1 base and J by 5 bases, with 14 bases between the two germline ends. CDR1 and CDR2 from the germline V gene are SEHNR and FQNEAQ (reference sequence). The CDR3 DNA reads as TGTGCCAGCAGCTTAGGGCAGGGAATAGGGACTGAAGCTTTCTTT. It specifies CASSLGQGIGTEAFF.

This clonotype was counted between two and nine times. A junction end diverges from the germline sequence, so it may reflect a read error. This chain links TRBV7-6 with TRBJ2-7; 8 bases match TRBD2. The CDR3 consists of 14 residues. CDR1 is SGHVS and CDR2 is FNYEAQ in the germline V gene. Written as DNA, the CDR3 is TGTGCTAGCAGCGTACACGGGGGGGCCGGGGAGCAGTACTTC. Translating it yields CASSVHGGAGEQYF.

This clonotype was observed a handful of times. The chain couples TRBV7-6 to TRBJ2-1; no firm D call. The CDR3 length is 13 residues. Germline lookup yields CDR1 SGHVS and CDR2 FNYEAQ. V was trimmed by 5 bases and J by 9 bases, leaving 14 bases between them. The CDR3, as DNA: TGTGCCAGCAGCCCCGACGGGTCGATTGAGCAGTTCTTC. It translates to CASSPDGSIEQFF.

The chain links TRBV27 to TRBJ2-3; 7 nucleotides line up with TRBD2. CDR3 length: 13 residues. The V segment lost 7 bases and the J segment 8 bases; nucleotides outside the gene matches: 9. CDR1 and CDR2 (germline): MNHEY, SMNVEV (reference sequence). The CDR3 DNA reads as TGTGCCAGCAAGGTCAGCGGGGTGGGTACGCAGTATTTT. Amino acid sequence: CASKVSGVGTQYF.

The V gene is TRBV12-3 or TRBV12-4, the J gene TRBJ1-1; the D is unclear. V lost 6 bases and J 4 bases, leaving 12 bases between the germline ends. This CDR3 contains 13 residues. CDR3 DNA sequence: TGTGCCAGCAGACTAGGAGGTACCACTGAAGCTTTCTTT. The encoded protein is CASRLGGTTEAFF.

This clonotype has only a few counts. V is TRBV12-3 or TRBV12-4 and J is TRBJ2-6, with TRBD1 as a possible D gene (5 bases). V lost 4 bases, J lost 0 bases, and 13 bases lay in between. CDR3 length equals 17 residues. The CDR3 region is CASSSYRPYSGANVLTF. The CDR3 DNA reads as TGTGCCAGCAGTTCTTACAGGCCATACTCTGGGGCCAACGTCCTGACTTTC.

The chain has TRBV9 and TRBJ2-3; 14 nucleotides match TRBD2. The trim removed 2 bases at V and 4 bases at J, leaving 3 bases unmatched. CDR3 size: 16 residues. Germline lookup yields CDR1 SGDLS and CDR2 YYNGEE. CDR3 DNA: TGTGCCAGCAGCGTGACTAGCGGGGGGGCCTCAGATACGCAGTATTTT. Translation gives CASSVTSGGASDTQYF.

J is TRBJ1-5 and V is TRBV6-8; a weak D match, TRBD1 (5 bases). Germline values: CDR1 MNHGY, CDR2 SAAAGT. This CDR3 has 14 amino acids. V was cut by 5 bases and J by 5 bases, with 13 bases left in between. The CDR3 loop is CASSPQGCDQPQHF. CDR3 nucleotides: TGTGCCAGCAGTCCCCAGGGATGCGATCAGCCCCAGCATTTT.

This clonotype appeared many times. The chain is built from TRBV7-9 and TRBJ2-2; 7 nucleotides align to TRBD1. The CDR3 is 16 amino acids. With 5 bases clipped from V and 5 bases from J, the junction kept 11 bases outside the gene matches. Germline-derived CDR1 and CDR2 are SEHNR and FQNEAQ (reference sequence). The DNA of the CDR3 is TGTGCCAGCAGCACCACCAGACAGGGCAAGACCGGGGAGCTGTTTTTT. This gives the protein CASSTTRQGKTGELFF.